The present T cell receptor beta chain was sequenced within a study of blood T cell repertoires in COVID-19. Study information: The United States, Italy and Spain were the sources of the acute and convalescent COVID-19 samples. Sample material is recorded as cDNA or gDNA derived from T cells, B-cell-depleted T cells, or PBMCs.

Authors' data handling: Amplification of reference gene primers was used by the study to estimate nucleated cell counts. The method was immunoSEQ multiplex PCR; TCRdb's version includes in-frame clones alone and lacks a portion of them. That table furnishes V, J and clone size, whereas the DNA furnished D and trimming. The data show over 30,000 clones, about 83% seen once. Trimming removed 3 bases from V and 0 bases from J; junction bases left unmatched: 6. Looked up from germline, CDR1 is SNHLY and CDR2 is FYNNEI. The CDR3 has 17 residues. The sequenced sample consisted of peripheral blood. This chain joins TRBV2 and TRBJ2-4; TRBD1 aligns across 9 bases. The origin of this receptor is a man aged 45-65 years with acute or convalescent COVID-19. The CDR3 nucleotides are TGTGCCAGCAGTGACCTTCCGGGACAGGGAGCCAAAAACATTCAGTACTTC. Encoded protein: CASSDLPGQGAKNIQYF.